These 24 T cell receptor beta chains were all obtained from the same sample, sequenced in a study of blood T cell repertoires in COVID-19. TCRdb's table, derived via immunoSEQ multiplex PCR, lists solely in-frame clones and lacks some. Found here are about 390,000 clones, over 75% of them singletons; the top ten hold roughly 2%. The sample consisted of peripheral blood. These receptors all come from a woman in her fifties or sixties with COVID-19, enrolled during active disease.

The count of this clone is one. CDR3 sequence (DNA): TGTGCCAGCAGCTTAGCAGCAGGGGGAACCTACGAGCAGTACTTC. Its translation: CASSLAAGGTYEQYF. V is TRBV7-8 and J is TRBJ2-7, with 7 positions matching TRBD1. J lost 2 bases, V lost 0 bases, and 4 bases had no gene match. The CDR3 totals 15 residues. CDR1 and CDR2 from the germline V gene are SGHVS and FQNEAQ.

This clone was seen a handful of times. CDR3 region: CASSAPQGQSTEAFF. CDR3 coding DNA: TGTGCCAGCAGTGCCCCACAGGGCCAGTCCACTGAAGCTTTCTTT. This chain links TRBV5-4 with TRBJ1-1, with D possibly being TRBD1 (6 bases). Trimming removed 5 bases from V and 4 bases from J, with 18 bases in between. The CDR3 contains 15 residues. Germline V gives CDR1 SGHNT, CDR2 YYREEE (reference sequence).

The V call is TRBV5-6, the J call TRBJ1-6, with D uncertain. The V and J ends lost 1 base and 5 bases respectively, with 10 bases between them. The CDR3 loop spans 15 amino acids. Germline CDR1 SGHDT, CDR2 YYEEEE. The CDR3, as DNA: TGTGCCAGCAGCTTGTACGACTCAAATAATTCACCCCTCCACTTT. Translation: CASSLYDSNNSPLHF.

This chain uses TRBV7-6 with TRBJ2-2; no firm D call. Trimming left V 1 base short and J 6 bases short, with 12 bases between. CDR3 length: 15 amino acids. From germline, CDR1 is SGHVS and CDR2 FNYEAQ. Written as DNA, the CDR3 is TGTGCCAGCAGCTTAGAATGGGCTGCCTCCGGGGAGCTGTTTTTT. This translates into CASSLEWAASGELFF.

The rearrangement links TRBV18 to TRBJ1-2; D may be TRBD1 (6 bases). V lost 8 bases and J lost 4, with 17 bases in between. Germline V gives CDR1 KGHSH, CDR2 LQKENI. The length of the CDR3 is 14 residues. The CDR3 coding sequence is TGTGCCAGCACGATGGACAGATTCCTCTATGGCTACACCTTC. Its protein product is CASTMDRFLYGYTF.

CDR3 protein: CASSPNTPDTQYF. The CDR3 region has the DNA TGTGCCAGCAGTCCGAACACCCCAGATACGCAGTATTTT. The chain links TRBV6-5 to TRBJ2-3; the D is unclear. The V gene lost 5 bases and the J gene lost 4 bases, with 10 bases spanning the gap. Germline CDR1 and CDR2: MNHEY and SVGAGI. This CDR3 has 13 residues.

This chain joins TRBV18 and TRBJ2-5, with 9 bases aligning to TRBD2. The trim removed 3 bases at V and 3 bases at J, leaving 8 bases unmatched. The CDR3 contains 16 residues. Germline loops: CDR1 KGHSH, CDR2 LQKENI. CDR3 nucleotides: TGTGCCAGCTCACCTTTAGCGGGGGCAAGTAAAGAGACCCAGTACTTC. Amino acids: CASSPLAGASKETQYF.

The V gene is TRBV6-5, the J gene TRBJ1-1; 7 bases line up with TRBD1. Germline V gene data show CDR1 as MNHEY and CDR2 as SVGAGI. The CDR3 spans 14 residues. The V segment lost 3 bases and the J segment 5 bases; nucleotides outside the gene matches: 6. The CDR3 nucleotides are TGTGCCAGCAGTTATCCCGCAGGGGGGACTGAAGCTTTCTTT. Residues: CASSYPAGGTEAFF.

The CDR3 DNA follows: TGTGCCTGGAGTGCCCGGACAGGTTGGGGAGAGACCCAGTACTTC. Translated: CAWSARTGWGETQYF. The genes are TRBV30 and TRBJ2-5; 7 nucleotides line up with TRBD1. The CDR3 has 15 amino acids. Germline CDR1 and CDR2: GTSNPN and SVGIG (reference sequence). V shed 1 base, J shed 4 bases, and the junction held 9 bases outside the gene matches.

The rearrangement uses TRBV5-1 and TRBJ2-3, with D perhaps matching TRBD1 (5 bases). The CDR3 runs 13 residues. V lost 1 base, J lost 6 bases, and 9 bases lay in between. Germline CDR1 is SGHRS and CDR2 is YFSETQ. CDR3 loop: CASSLRGEDTQYF. The CDR3 DNA sequence: TGCGCCAGCAGCTTGAGGGGCGAGGATACGCAGTATTTT.

The chain employs TRBV6-5 and TRBJ1-6, with 10 bases that match TRBD1. The CDR3 length is 16 residues. V dropped 2 bases and J dropped 7; count of bases not matched to a gene: 5. Germline V gene lookup returns CDR1 MNHEY and CDR2 SVGAGI. The DNA for the CDR3 is TGTGCCAGCAGTTACAACTTGGGACAGGGGAATTCACCCCTCCACTTT. Its protein is CASSYNLGQGNSPLHF.

This chain uses TRBV30 with TRBJ2-3; the match to TRBD2 covers 11 bases. Germline V gene lookup returns CDR1 GTSNPN and CDR2 SVGIG (reference sequence). The trim removed 1 base at V and 8 bases at J, leaving 8 bases unmatched. This CDR3 region has 15 residues. The CDR3 is CAWSAASGGQGTQYF. The CDR3 DNA is TGTGCCTGGAGTGCGGCTAGCGGGGGGCAGGGTACGCAGTATTTT. Combining the CDR3 with reference TRBV30 and TRBJ2-3 gives the whole variable domain SQTIHQWPATLVQPVGSPLSLECTVEGTSNPNLYWYRQAAGRGLQLLFYSVGIGQISSEVPQNLSASRPQDRQFILSSKKLLLSDSGFYLCAWSAASGGQGTQYFGPGTRLTVL.

This clone was seen once. The rearrangement joins TRBV20-1 to TRBJ2-6; TRBD1 is a possible D gene (6 bases). From germline, CDR1 is DFQATT and CDR2 SNEGSKA (reference sequence). Trimming stripped 3 bases from V and 2 bases from J, with 11 bases between. This CDR3 has 15 residues. For the CDR3, the DNA is TGCAGTGCTAGTGGTGGGGGCGCTGGGGCCAACGTCCTGACTTTC. Its translation: CSASGGGAGANVLTF.

This rearrangement joins TRBV21-1 to TRBJ2-1; TRBD2 is taken as the D call from the table, unchecked against the DNA. TRBV21-1 is flagged as a pseudogene. The CDR3 has 14 residues. The CDR3 DNA follows: TGTACCACGTTAGGACGGACTCTCTACAATGAGCAGTTCTTC. Translation: CTTLGRTLYNEQFF.

The V gene is TRBV11-1, the J gene TRBJ1-1; 11 bases align to TRBD1. The CDR3 consists of 14 residues. The J segment lost 9 bases and the V segment lost 1 base, leaving 4 bases of the junction unmatched. In germline, CDR1 is SGHAT, CDR2 FQDESV (reference sequence). The CDR3, as DNA: TGTGCCAGCAGCTTAGTTGGACAGGGGGCGCAAGCTTTCTTT. It encodes CASSLVGQGAQAFF.

The chain uses TRBV9 and TRBJ1-2; D gene uncertain. This CDR3 comprises 16 residues. Trimming removed 4 bases at V and 3 bases at J, with 19 bases between. Germline V gives CDR1 SGDLS, CDR2 YYNGEE. Here the CDR3 DNA reads TGTGCCAGCAGCCCCGGAGGTTCTCTAAGGGACTATGGCTACACCTTC. As protein: CASSPGGSLRDYGYTF.

The chain has TRBV6-5 and TRBJ1-3; no clear D gene. Germline V gene sequence: CDR1 MNHEY, CDR2 SVGAGI. Trimming left V 6 bases short and J 2 bases short, with 14 bases between. This CDR3 comprises 15 residues. In DNA form, the CDR3 reads TGTGCCAGCAGCGCCGCGGGTCTGACTGGAAACACCATATATTTT. It is translated as CASSAAGLTGNTIYF.

The chain links TRBV6-1 to TRBJ2-2; D gene unclear. This CDR3 spans 17 amino acids. Trimming cost V 2 bases and J 1 base, with 14 bases left between them. Germline-derived CDR1 and CDR2 are MNHNS and SASEGT. CDR3 sequence: CASSEYPPGRNTGELFF. The CDR3 bases are TGTGCCAGCAGTGAATACCCCCCTGGCAGGAACACCGGGGAGCTGTTTTTT.

The chain is built from TRBV4-1 and TRBJ2-7; 8 bases map to TRBD1. This CDR3 comprises 15 residues. From germline, CDR1 is MGHRA and CDR2 YSYEKL. With 2 bases clipped from V and 4 bases from J, the junction kept 7 bases outside the gene matches. The CDR3 region has the DNA TGCGCCAGCAGCCAACCCGGGACAGGCACTTACGAGCAGTACTTC. Amino acids: CASSQPGTGTYEQYF.

J is TRBJ2-1 and V is TRBV7-3, with 8 bases that match TRBD2. The CDR3 covers 15 residues. Germline V lookup: CDR1 SGHTA, CDR2 FQGTGA. The V gene end was trimmed by 5 bases and the J gene end by 7 bases; junction bases not matched to a gene: 10. CDR3 sequence: CASSRRLARMNEQFF. The CDR3 DNA sequence: TGTGCCAGCAGCCGTCGACTAGCGCGTATGAATGAGCAGTTCTTC.

This chain links TRBV30 with TRBJ1-1; 7 nucleotides match TRBD1. Germline CDR1 reads GTSNPN; CDR2 reads SVGIG (reference sequence). The CDR3 length is 12 residues. V lost 5 bases to trimming and J lost 1 base; unmatched junction nucleotides: 1. The CDR3 DNA is TGTGCCTGGCGGGACAGGAACACTGAAGCTTTCTTT. Translation gives CAWRDRNTEAFF.

In its sample, this clone was seen once. The DNA for the CDR3 is TGTGCCAGCACCCGGATGGGGGGAGGAGAGCAGTTCTTC. Protein product: CASTRMGGGEQFF. V gene TRBV3-1 (or the pseudogene TRBV3-2) combines with J gene TRBJ2-1, with D possibly being TRBD2 (6 bases). The V end lost 7 bases, the J end lost 10 bases, and 17 bases lay between the germline ends. The CDR3 runs to 13 residues. Germline-derived CDR1 and CDR2 are LGHDT and YNNKEL (reference sequence).

This chain uses TRBV12-5 with TRBJ1-3; D is perhaps TRBD1 (5 bases). The CDR3 consists of 18 residues. Trimming took 7 bases from V and 0 from J, leaving 22 bases between them. CDR1 LGHNT and CDR2 FRNRAP come from the germline V gene. CDR3 loop: CASASWGRVPSSGNTIYF. The CDR3 nucleotides read TGTGCTAGTGCTTCCTGGGGCCGTGTACCCAGCTCTGGAAACACCATATATTTT.

The chain carries TRBV9 and TRBJ2-7, with D tentatively TRBD2 (5 bases). Per the germline V gene, CDR1 is SGDLS and CDR2 is YYNGEE. The CDR3 has 13 amino acids. V lost 0 bases and J lost 7, with 11 bases in between. The CDR3 DNA reads as TGTGCCAGCAGCGTAGATTCGGGGAGTGAGCAGTACTTC. This codes for CASSVDSGSEQYF.